The entry below describes one TCR beta chain. Its target is unknown. Controls had myeloablative marrow grafts with methotrexate and calcineurin inhibitor, sampled at 1 year. The J segment lost 0 bases and the V segment lost 5 bases, leaving 10 bases of the junction unmatched. Germline V CDR1 and CDR2: SEHNR, FQNEAQ (reference sequence). The CDR3 runs to 17 residues. The assay was immunoSEQ multiplex PCR, and TCRdb's table has in-frame clones only and misses some. This sample has 4,000 or so clones, with about 69% found just once. The source of the sample is a study of T cells after posttransplantation cyclophosphamide. Study conclusions and caveats: Later blood repertoires were often dominated by clones from the donor CD8+ memory compartment. TRB overlap between skin or GI tissue T cells and blood was limited. Recipient CMV seropositivity and CMV reactivation strongly tracked TRB clonality.

The clonotype was recovered from a female patient in her fifties or sixties who received an allogeneic stem cell transplant from an unrelated donor, was CMV-positive, and had acute and chronic GVHD. Some T cells may be transferred from the graft donor. The rearrangement links TRBV7-9 to TRBJ2-1; TRBD1 matches 7 bases. The source material was PBMCs, sampled after allogeneic stem cell transplant with calcineurin inhibitor and methotrexate. CDR3 DNA sequence: TGTGCCAGCAGCCTCCGACGAGGGGACAGCTCCTACAATGAGCAGTTCTTC. Its protein product is CASSLRRGDSSYNEQFF.